Below, 10 T cell receptor beta chains from the same sample are listed, as sequenced in a study of post-analysis software for immune sequencing data. Overall study findings and caveats: In patients, TRBV5-6, TRBV5-1 and TRBV20-1 belonged to five or six TRBV segments found more frequently than in controls.

Unique molecular identifiers had been added to the TCR beta cDNA libraries. One entry per CDR3 protein results from TCRdb running MiXCR on the PCR reads. Seen here are about 770,000 distinct CDR3 sequences, around 42% observed once, and the top ten hold roughly 4.9%. These receptors have no known antigen. Source material: blood. The source of these receptors is a girl between 10 and 17 years old with multiple sclerosis.

This sequence joins TRBV7-3 and TRBJ2-6; D perhaps matches TRBD1 (5 bases). Germline V gene data show CDR1 as SGHTA and CDR2 as FQGTGA. Trimming removed 1 base at V and 4 bases at J, with 11 bases between. CDR3 size: 16 residues. CDR3 sequence reads: CASSLSQGFGANVLTF. CDR3 nucleotide sequence: TGTGCCAGCAGCTTAAGTCAGGGCTTCGGGGCCAACGTCCTGACTTTC.

This chain joins TRBV20-1 and TRBJ2-7, with no clear D. Germline V gives CDR1 DFQATT, CDR2 SNEGSKA (reference sequence). Trimming removed 6 bases at V and 0 bases at J, with 15 bases between. The CDR3 is 14 residues long. CDR3 sequence reads: CSALSTVTSYEQYF. CDR3 in DNA: TGCAGTGCCCTCTCCACGGTAACCTCCTACGAGCAGTACTTC.

The J gene is TRBJ2-1, the V gene TRBV4-1; D is possibly TRBD1 (6 bases). CDR1 is MGHRA and CDR2 is YSYEKL in the germline V gene. The CDR3 contains 13 residues. The V and J ends lost 4 bases and 8 bases respectively, with 12 bases between them. CDR3 amino acids: CASSLQQGDEQFF. The CDR3 DNA reads TGCGCCAGCAGCCTCCAACAGGGCGATGAGCAGTTCTTC.

This clonotype came up once. The chain recombines TRBV15 with TRBJ1-5, with TRBD1 as a possible D gene (6 bases). This CDR3 comprises 15 residues. Germline V CDR1 and CDR2: LNHNV, YYDKDF (reference sequence). Between the trimmed V and J ends, which lost 1 base and 7 bases, there was a span of 14 bases. The CDR3 protein is CATSRGVTGPQPQHF. CDR3 DNA: TGTGCCACCAGCAGAGGGGTGACAGGTCCCCAGCCCCAGCATTTT.

The chain recombines TRBV7-2 with TRBJ2-7; the match to TRBD2 covers 7 bases. The CDR3 totals 15 residues. From germline, CDR1 is SGHTA and CDR2 FQGNSA. V was pared by 4 bases and J by 3 bases, with 9 bases of the junction left unmatched. The DNA for the CDR3 is TGTGCCAGCAGCTCCATCTCAGCGGGATTCTACGAGCAGTACTTC. This codes for CASSSISAGFYEQYF.

V usage is TRBV5-1 and J usage is TRBJ1-4; D possibly corresponds to TRBD1 (5 bases). Germline CDR1 is SGHRS and CDR2 is YFSETQ. The CDR3 loop spans 16 amino acids. V lost 1 base, J lost 5 bases, and 15 bases lay in between. CDR3: CASSLRFRQTNEKLFF. The CDR3 nucleotides read TGCGCCAGCAGCTTGAGGTTTCGACAGACCAATGAAAAACTGTTTTTT.

The chain combines TRBV20-1 with TRBJ2-3; D call uncertain. The CDR3 is 14 residues long. Germline CDR1 reads DFQATT; CDR2 reads SNEGSKA (reference sequence). V was clipped by 2 bases and J by 3 bases, with 12 bases between them. The CDR3 here is CSARHDTETDTQYF. The CDR3, as DNA: TGCAGTGCTAGACATGACACGGAGACAGATACGCAGTATTTT.

This clonotype has just a few counts. J is TRBJ2-7 and V is TRBV11-3; 7 positions match TRBD2. Germline loops: CDR1 SGHNT, CDR2 YENEEA. Unmatched junction bases numbered 7, after V lost 3 bases and J lost 2 bases. This CDR3 is 15 amino acids long. CDR3 amino acids: CASSFGGRMAYEQYF. The DNA of the CDR3 is TGTGCCAGCAGCTTCGGGGGGAGGATGGCCTACGAGCAGTACTTC.

The gene calls are TRBV12-3 or TRBV12-4 and TRBJ1-1; D is uncertain. The CDR3 contains 14 residues. Deletions cut 5 bases from V and 2 bases from J, with 12 bases between. The CDR3, as DNA: TGTGCCAGCAGTACTGCCGGAGGAAACACTGAAGCTTTCTTT. Protein: CASSTAGGNTEAFF.

This clonotype was observed a few times. V is TRBV12-3 or TRBV12-4 and J is TRBJ2-7, with D tentatively TRBD1 or TRBD2 (5 bases each). V was cut by 6 bases and J by 0 bases, with 18 bases left in between. This CDR3 has 16 residues. The CDR3 coding sequence is TGTGCCAGCAGCCCGGGACGGGGTAAAAGCTCCTACGAGCAGTACTTC. Its translation is CASSPGRGKSSYEQYF.